A selection of T cell receptor beta chains follows, all from one sample in a study of response to subunit inactivated influenza vaccine. TCRdb re-called the RT-PCR reads through MiXCR, storing one row per CDR3 protein. Here the sample spans about 300,000 distinct CDR3 sequences, about 20% being singletons. The starting material was PBMCs from blood, obtained less than 22 months after vaccination. These receptors were taken from a man aged 50 to 75 who received an inactivated influenza vaccine. The CDR3 runs from the conserved cysteine through the conserved F or W. A D gene is named only where the DNA matches it firmly. Clone size is stated in some rows and not others, as once, few, many or a class when expanded.

D gene	V gene	J gene	clone size	CDR3 protein	CDR3 DNA
NA	TRBV30	TRBJ2-1	NA	CAWSLTGNEQFF	TGTGCCTGGAGTCTGACAGGCAATGAGCAGTTCTTC
NA	TRBV10-2	TRBJ2-2	NA	CASSEPGHSTGELFF	TGCGCCAGCAGTGAACCGGGACATTCCACCGGGGAGCTGTTTTTT
NA	TRBV19	TRBJ2-1	once	CASSIDPDSYSYNEQFF	TGTGCCAGTAGTATAGACCCAGATTCCTATTCCTACAATGAGCAGTTCTTC
NA	TRBV6-5	TRBJ1-2	few	CASSYATPGFNYGYTF	TGTGCCAGCAGTTACGCAACCCCTGGGTTCAACTATGGCTACACCTTC
NA	TRBV30	TRBJ1-2	NA	CACLGAYGYTF	TGTGCCTGTCTGGGGGCGTATGGCTACACCTTC
NA	TRBV6-1	TRBJ2-1	few	CASRRRGGGSEQFF	TGTGCCAGCAGACGTCGTGGTGGCGGCAGTGAGCAGTTCTTC
TRBD2	TRBV3-1	TRBJ2-7	many	CASSQVSSGIGEQYF	TGTGCCAGCAGCCAAGTTTCTAGCGGAATTGGTGAGCAGTACTTC
NA	TRBV19	TRBJ1-2	NA	CASSPGVQAFYGYTF	TGTGCCAGTAGCCCCGGGGTACAGGCGTTCTATGGCTACACCTTC
TRBD1	TRBV12-3/TRBV12-4	TRBJ2-2	few	CASSPGQGGTGELFF	TGTGCCAGCAGCCCGGGACAGGGCGGCACCGGGGAGCTGTTTTTT
NA	TRBV29-1	TRBJ2-7	few	CSVDETGSSYEQYF	TGCAGCGTTGATGAAACAGGGAGCTCCTACGAGCAGTACTTC
TRBD2	TRBV20-1	TRBJ2-1	NA	CSAYLAGGGNEQFF	TGCAGTGCTTATCTAGCGGGGGGGGGCAATGAGCAGTTCTTC
NA	TRBV10-3	TRBJ2-2	many	CAIVDSNTGELFF	TGTGCCATCGTGGACAGCAACACCGGGGAGCTGTTTTTT
NA	TRBV7-9	TRBJ2-2	once	CASSPGGTNTGELFF	TGTGCCAGCAGCCCTGGGGGCACTAACACCGGGGAGCTGTTTTTT
NA	TRBV28	TRBJ1-5	many	CASSLTVNSNQPQHF	TGTGCCAGCAGTTTGACGGTTAATAGCAATCAGCCCCAGCATTTT
NA	TRBV4-1	TRBJ1-1	many	CASSQGGWGTEAFF	TGCGCCAGCAGCCAGGGCGGGTGGGGCACTGAAGCTTTCTTT
TRBD2	TRBV5-1	TRBJ2-1	NA	CASSLTSGRAFNNEQFF	TGCGCCAGCAGCCTGACTAGCGGGAGGGCCTTTAATAATGAGCAGTTCTTC
NA	TRBV9	TRBJ2-1	NA	CASSDPQSSYNEQFF	TGTGCCAGCAGCGATCCTCAAAGCTCCTACAATGAGCAGTTCTTC
NA	TRBV6-1	TRBJ2-7	NA	CASSPGVRYEQYF	TGTGCCAGCAGTCCAGGGGTACGGTACGAGCAGTACTTC
TRBD2	TRBV14	TRBJ2-7	few	CASSQMTSARYEQYF	TGTGCCAGCAGCCAAATGACTAGCGCGAGGTACGAGCAGTACTTC
NA	TRBV5-1	TRBJ2-3	many	CASSFNGDDTQYF	TGCGCCAGCAGCTTCAACGGGGACGATACGCAGTATTTT
NA	TRBV19	TRBJ1-3	many	CASSVAGTGGFISGNTIYF	TGTGCCAGTAGTGTAGCCGGGACCGGCGGATTCATCTCTGGAAACACCATATATTTT
NA	TRBV7-2	TRBJ1-2	few	CASSLDVLGGTYGYTF	TGTGCCAGCAGCTTAGATGTTTTGGGGGGGACCTATGGCTACACCTTC
TRBD2	TRBV20-1	TRBJ2-3	NA	CSARKTSGSTDTQYF	TGCAGTGCTAGGAAAACTAGCGGGAGTACAGATACGCAGTATTTT
NA	TRBV5-4	TRBJ1-2	NA	CASSPWNGYGYTF	TGTGCCAGCAGCCCCTGGAACGGCTATGGCTACACCTTC
TRBD2	TRBV20-1	TRBJ2-5	NA	CSAIGLAGEETQYF	TGCAGTGCTATCGGACTAGCGGGAGAAGAGACCCAGTACTTC
NA	TRBV3-1	TRBJ1-1	few	CASRKGNTEAFF	TGTGCCAGTAGAAAGGGGAACACTGAAGCTTTCTTT
NA	TRBV4-1	TRBJ1-5	few	CASSQDSSSNQPQHF	TGCGCCAGCAGCCAAGATTCGAGTAGCAATCAGCCCCAGCATTTT
NA	TRBV4-3	TRBJ1-2	few	CASSQEPHRDYGYTF	TGCGCCAGCAGCCAAGAACCCCACAGGGACTATGGCTACACCTTC
NA	TRBV19	TRBJ1-6	NA	CASSEPGMGDSPLHF	TGTGCCAGTAGTGAACCGGGGATGGGGGATTCACCCCTCCACTTT
TRBD1	TRBV28	TRBJ1-6	few	CASSPGQGITYNSPLHF	TGTGCCAGCAGTCCGGGACAGGGAATCACCTATAATTCACCCCTCCACTTT
TRBD1	TRBV5-1	TRBJ1-4	few	CASSSQGVPNEKLFF	TGCGCCAGCAGCTCACAGGGGGTGCCTAATGAAAAACTGTTTTTT
NA	TRBV7-9	TRBJ1-2	few	CASSLGRGLNYGYTF	TGTGCCAGCAGCTTAGGGCGGGGCTTGAACTATGGCTACACCTTC
NA	TRBV5-6	TRBJ1-5	few	CASSRLSGARNQPQHF	TGTGCCAGCAGCCGACTAAGTGGGGCTCGCAATCAGCCCCAGCATTTT
TRBD1	TRBV29-1	TRBJ2-2	NA	CSAGQENTGELFF	TGCAGCGCGGGACAGGAGAACACCGGGGAGCTGTTTTTT
NA	TRBV12-3/TRBV12-4	TRBJ1-1	NA	CASSPGEGAFF	TGTGCCAGCAGCCCCGGGGAGGGAGCTTTCTTT
NA	TRBV12-3/TRBV12-4	TRBJ1-1	many	CASSFGHIMNTEAFF	TGTGCCAGCAGTTTCGGACATATCATGAACACTGAAGCTTTCTTT
TRBD2	TRBV7-2	TRBJ2-3	NA	CASQGLAGGPADTQYF	TGTGCCAGCCAGGGACTAGCGGGGGGGCCGGCAGATACGCAGTATTTT
NA	TRBV12-3/TRBV12-4	TRBJ2-1	NA	CASSFLPQYNEQFF	TGTGCCAGCAGTTTTCTTCCACAGTACAATGAGCAGTTCTTC
TRBD2	TRBV20-1	TRBJ2-1	NA	CSARTSGEVSSYNEQFF	TGCAGTGCCAGGACTAGCGGAGAGGTCAGCTCCTACAATGAGCAGTTCTTC
NA	TRBV25-1	TRBJ1-5	few	CATSPGQDSNQPQHF	TGTGCCACCAGCCCCGGACAAGATAGCAATCAGCCCCAGCATTTT
NA	TRBV27	TRBJ1-1	few	CASSPLGVTEAFF	TGTGCCAGCAGTCCACTTGGGGTTACTGAAGCTTTCTTT
NA	TRBV24-1	TRBJ1-5	many	CATSDSLESNQPQHF	TGTGCCACCAGTGATTCACTGGAGAGCAATCAGCCCCAGCATTTT
NA	TRBV4-2	TRBJ2-7	NA	CASSQGGSEQYF	TGTGCCAGCAGCCAAGGAGGGTCCGAGCAGTACTTC
NA	TRBV5-1	TRBJ2-1	NA	CASSQDYPSYNEQFF	TGCGCCAGCAGCCAGGACTACCCCTCCTACAATGAGCAGTTCTTC
NA	TRBV6-1	TRBJ1-1	NA	CASILGRTEAFF	TGTGCCAGCATACTGGGGCGGACTGAAGCTTTCTTT
NA	TRBV9	TRBJ1-2	few	CASSATGMVRAGYTF	TGTGCCAGCAGCGCGACGGGTATGGTGAGGGCTGGCTACACCTTC
NA	TRBV14	TRBJ1-6	many	CASSRRQEDSPLHF	TGTGCCAGCAGCCGCCGACAAGAGGACTCACCCCTCCACTTT
NA	TRBV28	TRBJ1-2	many	CASRWTVNYGYTF	TGTGCCAGCAGGTGGACAGTCAACTATGGCTACACCTTC
TRBD1	TRBV11-3	TRBJ1-4	NA	CASSLPLTGANEKLFF	TGTGCCAGCAGCTTGCCTTTGACAGGGGCTAATGAAAAACTGTTTTTT